Detailed here is one TCR beta chain. The antigen remains undetermined. Use of 60 Vbeta and 13 Jbeta primers characterized the PCR. Assay used: immunoSEQ multiplex PCR; TCRdb lists only in-frame clones, some missing. The sample contains approximately 70,000 clones, 70% to 80% of which appear only once. Per germline, CDR1 MNHNY and CDR2 SVGAGI (reference sequence). The CDR3 runs 15 residues. V shed 6 bases, J shed 5 bases, and the junction held 6 bases outside the gene matches. This record belongs to a study of cytomegalovirus exposure and HLA in healthy donors. Study results and limitations: Accurate HLA-A and HLA-B prediction from TCR beta sequences was reported for most subjects. According to an earlier analysis, most TCR beta V segments yielded productive rearrangements about 87% or about 30% of the time. Analyzed later, association rates of TCRs varied across HLA loci, with DRB1 most and HLA-C fewest.

The source material was PBMCs. This receptor was obtained from a man in his fifties in good health and CMV-seronegative. The chain uses TRBV6-6 and TRBJ2-3, with 12 bases lining up with TRBD2. This chain's CDR3 is CASSRLAGGRDTQYF. CDR3 coding DNA: TGTGCCAGCAGCCGGCTAGCGGGGGGGCGAGATACGCAGTATTTT.